Listed below are T cell receptor beta chains from one sample, sequenced in a study of CD8 T cells in Susac syndrome. TCRdb reprocessed the immunoSEQ multiplex PCR reads with MiXCR, giving one entry per CDR3 protein. The sample comprises 120,000 to 150,000 distinct CDR3 sequences, roughly 94% of which are singletons, and roughly 0.27% rests with the top ten. The specimen was CD8+ T cells from PBMCs. These receptors were collected from a human donor in good health. CDR3s include the opening cysteine and the closing phenylalanine or tryptophan. D genes are given only for firm matches. Where a row states a size, it is once, few, many or the class of an expanded clone; other rows omit it.

J gene | D gene | V gene | clone size | CDR3 DNA | CDR3 protein
TRBJ2-7 | TRBD2 | TRBV4-1 | . | TGCGCCAGCAGCTCTACGGGACTAGCGGTATACGAGCAGTACTTC | CASSSTGLAVYEQYF
TRBJ2-1 | . | TRBV30 | . | TGTGCCTGGAAGTCGGGATGGCAGTTCTTC | CAWKSGWQFF
TRBJ1-1 | . | TRBV12-3/TRBV12-4 | . | TGTGCCAGCAGTTTCATGGCCACAGAAGCTTTCTTT | CASSFMATEAFF
TRBJ2-1 | TRBD2 | TRBV12-3/TRBV12-4 | . | TGTGCCAGCAGTTTAGAGGCGGGAGTATACAATGAGCAGTTCTTC | CASSLEAGVYNEQFF
TRBJ2-1 | . | TRBV19 | . | TGTGCCAGTACCTCTAATAGAGGTTACAATGAGCAGTTCTTC | CASTSNRGYNEQFF
TRBJ2-2 | TRBD1 | TRBV29-1 | . | TGCAGCGCCGGACAGGGCCAATCGAACACCGGGGAGCTGTTTTTT | CSAGQGQSNTGELFF
TRBJ1-1 | . | TRBV12-3/TRBV12-4 | . | TGTGCCAGCAGTTTGGGACAACGCGAAGCTTTCTTT | CASSLGQREAFF
TRBJ2-1 | TRBD2 | TRBV29-1 | . | TGCAGCGTTGAAGGTAGACTAGCGCCAAGCTCCTACAATGAGCAGTTCTTC | CSVEGRLAPSSYNEQFF
TRBJ2-2 | . | TRBV4-3 | . | TGCGCCAGCAGCCAAGAGAAAGGCTACTATGGTGCCGGGGAGCTGTTTTTT | CASSQEKGYYGAGELFF
TRBJ2-5 | . | TRBV28 | . | TGTGCCAGCAATCTCGTAGGGTCCGAGGAGACCCAGTACTTC | CASNLVGSEETQYF
TRBJ1-2 | . | TRBV5-1 | once | TGCGCCAGCAATTCCTTCGGTCCGGACCCCTATGGCTACACCTTC | CASNSFGPDPYGYTF
TRBJ2-1 | . | TRBV28 | few | TGTGCCAGCAGTTTTGGCTACAATGAGCAGTTCTTC | CASSFGYNEQFF
TRBJ1-5 | . | TRBV25-1 | . | TGTGCCAGCCCAAAACCCACACGGGGTGGGCTAGGACAGCCCCAGCATTTT | CASPKPTRGGLGQPQHF
TRBJ1-5 | . | TRBV24-1 | . | TGTGCCACCAGTGAAGGGGGAGGACAGCCCCAGCATTTT | CATSEGGGQPQHF
TRBJ1-1 | . | TRBV15 | . | TGTGCCACCAGCAGAGATAATTGGGAGGGGGACACTGAAGCTTTCTTT | CATSRDNWEGDTEAFF
TRBJ2-1 | . | TRBV23-1 | . | TGCGCCAGCAGCCTACACTCGACTCTATGCTCCTACAATGAGCAGTTCTTC | CASSLHSTLCSYNEQFF
TRBJ1-1 | . | TRBV5-1 | . | TGCGCCAGCAGTCAAGCAGGGGTTACTGAAGCTTTCTTT | CASSQAGVTEAFF
TRBJ1-5 | TRBD1 | TRBV4-2 | . | TGTGCCAGCAGCCAAGACGACGACAGGGATCAGCCCCAGCATTTT | CASSQDDDRDQPQHF
TRBJ2-7 | . | TRBV27 | . | TGTGCCAGCAGTCCACGGACTCTCTACGAGCAGTACTTC | CASSPRTLYEQYF
TRBJ1-1 | . | TRBV30 | . | TGTGCCTGGAGAGGGTTCGCGGAAGAAGCTTTCTTT | CAWRGFAEEAFF
TRBJ2-6 | . | TRBV12-3/TRBV12-4 | . | TGTGCCAGCAGTTTGACGCCCTCTGGGGCCAACGTCCTGACTTTC | CASSLTPSGANVLTF
TRBJ2-5 | TRBD1 | TRBV7-8 | . | TGTGCCAGCAGCCCTACAACAGGGGGCGCAGGGGAGACCCAGTACTTC | CASSPTTGGAGETQYF
TRBJ1-2 | . | TRBV30 | . | TGTGCCTGCCAATCGAACTATGGCTACACCTTC | CACQSNYGYTF
TRBJ1-2 | . | TRBV29-1 | . | TGCAGCGTTGTTCTTCGTCCTGGCTACACCTTC | CSVVLRPGYTF
TRBJ1-4 | . | TRBV9 | . | TGTGCCAGCAGCGTAGTTCGGACCGCGCATGAAAAACTGTTTTTT | CASSVVRTAHEKLFF
TRBJ2-1 | . | TRBV29-1 | once | TGCAGCGTTGAAGAGGGAAACTACAATGAGCAGTTCTTC | CSVEEGNYNEQFF
TRBJ1-1 | TRBD1 | TRBV27 | . | TGTGCCAGCACTGGGACAGGGGAAATTGAAGCTTTCTTT | CASTGTGEIEAFF
TRBJ2-5 | . | TRBV28 | . | TGTGCCAGCACTCCTGGAGAGACCCAGTACTTC | CASTPGETQYF
TRBJ1-1 | . | TRBV27 | . | TGTGCCAGCAGTTTCGCACCTCTAGGAACTGAAGCTTTCTTT | CASSFAPLGTEAFF
TRBJ2-1 | . | TRBV4-3 | once | TGCGCCAGCAGCCAAGTACCCATTGGAGGCTCCAATGAGCAGTTCTTC | CASSQVPIGGSNEQFF
TRBJ2-7 | . | TRBV29-1 | once | TGCAGCGTTGTACATGCCCCCCGGGGCGAGCAGTACTTC | CSVVHAPRGEQYF
TRBJ2-7 | TRBD1 | TRBV29-1 | . | TGCAGCGTTGAAGATGGGACAGGCTCCTACGAGCAGTACTTC | CSVEDGTGSYEQYF